Each of the 26 T cell receptor beta chains below was sequenced from the same sample in a study of blood T cell repertoires in COVID-19. TCRdb's copy holds only in-frame clones and misses some; the assay was immunoSEQ multiplex PCR. The sample includes 300,000 to 350,000 clones, roughly 87% of them seen just once. Material: peripheral blood. These receptors were collected from a woman in her sixties with COVID-19, enrolled during active disease.

The J gene is TRBJ1-1, the V gene TRBV15, with 8 bases fitting TRBD1. The CDR3 contains 15 residues. Germline trimming cut 3 bases from V and 3 bases from J; bases unmatched to any gene: 6. CDR1 and CDR2 from the germline V gene are LNHNV and YYDKDF (reference sequence). The CDR3, as DNA: TGTGCCACCAGCAGCTGGACAGGGAAGTACACTGAAGCTTTCTTT. Protein sequence: CATSSWTGKYTEAFF.

The chain uses TRBV11-2 and TRBJ1-3, with 8 bases fitting TRBD1. This CDR3 comprises 14 residues. CDR1 and CDR2 from the germline V gene are SGHAT and FQNNGV. V was clipped by 5 bases and J by 4 bases; unmatched bases: 4. The CDR3, as DNA: TGTGCCAGCAGCGTAGGACAGGGAGGAAACACCATATATTTT. The encoded protein is CASSVGQGGNTIYF.

The chain is built from TRBV19 and TRBJ1-1; a possible D gene is TRBD1 (6 bases). This CDR3 contains 15 residues. The V and J ends lost 10 bases and 1 base respectively, with 19 bases between them. Germline CDR1 reads LNHDA; CDR2 reads SQIVND (reference sequence). The CDR3 sequence: CATDGQPGRNTEAFF. CDR3 bases: TGTGCCACCGATGGACAGCCGGGGAGGAACACTGAAGCTTTCTTT.

The chain carries TRBV5-4 and TRBJ1-1; 8 nucleotides align to TRBD1. The CDR3 is made up of 14 amino acids. After removal of 4 bases from V and 8 bases from J, the junction contained 10 bases not matched to a gene. Germline V gene lookup returns CDR1 SGHNT and CDR2 YYREEE (reference sequence). CDR3 nucleotides: TGTGCCAGCAGCAATAACAGGGGGGTCGGAGAAGCTTTCTTT. Translating gives CASSNNRGVGEAFF.

This sequence joins TRBV12-3 or TRBV12-4 and TRBJ1-2, with 7 positions matching TRBD1. Losses at the gene ends were 1 base for V and 8 bases for J; bases not matched to a gene: 4. This CDR3 has 13 residues. The CDR3: CASSLVAGGGYTF. CDR3 bases: TGTGCCAGCAGTTTAGTCGCAGGGGGGGGCTACACCTTC.

The CDR3 loop is CASSLRQGNIQYF. CDR3 nucleotide sequence: TGTGCCAGCAGCCTTAGACAGGGGAACATTCAGTACTTC. V gene TRBV3-1 (or the pseudogene TRBV3-2) combines with J gene TRBJ2-4; 8 bases fit TRBD1. The CDR3 sequence is 13 residues long. CDR1 and CDR2 from the germline V gene are LGHDT and YNNKEL (reference sequence). V trimming: 4 bases; J trimming: 7 bases; junction bases outside the gene matches: 3.

Only one count was recorded for this clone. The gene calls are TRBV30 and TRBJ2-5; TRBD2 aligns across 12 bases. CDR3 size: 14 residues. V dropped 7 bases and J dropped 0; count of bases not matched to a gene: 3. Per germline, CDR1 GTSNPN and CDR2 SVGIG (reference sequence). In DNA, the CDR3 is TGTGCCTTCCGACTAGCGGGGGACCAAGAGACCCAGTACTTC. It encodes CAFRLAGDQETQYF.

The chain recombines TRBV5-1 with TRBJ2-3; 11 nucleotides match TRBD1. The CDR3 loop spans 15 amino acids. Germline CDR1 and CDR2: SGHRS and YFSETQ. Germline trimming cut 4 bases from V and 4 bases from J; bases unmatched to any gene: 5. The CDR3 nucleotides read TGCGCCAGCAGCCGGTGGGGACAGGGGGCAGATACGCAGTATTTT. Residues: CASSRWGQGADTQYF.

This sequence joins TRBV9 and TRBJ2-7; 8 bases line up with TRBD2. Losses at the gene ends were 3 bases for V and 4 bases for J; bases not matched to a gene: 6. The CDR3 has 14 residues. CDR1 and CDR2 from the germline V gene are SGDLS and YYNGEE. The CDR3 loop reads CASSATGGQYEQYF. In DNA, the CDR3 is TGTGCCAGCAGCGCTACGGGGGGGCAGTACGAGCAGTACTTC.

The genes are TRBV7-2 and TRBJ2-2; D ambiguous. CDR1 is SGHTA, CDR2 FQGNSA, per germline. V was trimmed by 11 bases and J by 6 bases, leaving 16 bases between them. The CDR3 loop spans 13 amino acids. The CDR3 DNA reads TGTGCCGGCGGCACGATAAACTCCGGGGAGCTGTTTTTT. It encodes CAGGTINSGELFF.

The chain has TRBV6-5 and TRBJ1-1; 9 nucleotides match TRBD1. Looked up from germline, CDR1 is MNHEY and CDR2 is SVGAGI. This CDR3 contains 12 residues. The J segment lost 11 bases and the V segment lost 5 bases, leaving 6 bases of the junction unmatched. The CDR3 region is CASSPDRGRAFF. As DNA, the CDR3 is TGTGCCAGCAGTCCAGACAGGGGGAGGGCTTTCTTT.

There are a few counts of this clone. The gene calls are TRBV28 and TRBJ2-2, with D maybe TRBD2 (6 bases). From germline, CDR1 is MDHEN and CDR2 SYDVKM. Between the trimmed V and J ends, which lost 1 base and 3 bases, there was a span of 15 bases. This CDR3 comprises 17 residues. CDR3 region: CASSLLSPGGYTGELFF. CDR3 bases: TGTGCCAGCAGTTTATTAAGCCCCGGAGGGTACACCGGGGAGCTGTTTTTT. Full variable domain (outside the CDR3, taken from reference TRBV28 and TRBJ2-2): DVKVTQSSRYLVKRTGEKVFLECVQDMDHENMFWYRQDPGLGLRLIYFSYDVKMKEKGDIPEGYSVSREKKERFSLILESASTNQTSMYLCASSLLSPGGYTGELFFGEGSRLTVL.

The rearrangement uses TRBV5-8 and TRBJ1-5; D not certain. The CDR3 loop spans 13 amino acids. The germline V gene encodes CDR1 SGHTS and CDR2 YDEGEE. V was shortened by 4 bases and J by 5 bases, with 10 bases between the two germline ends. The CDR3 reads CASSREIYQPQHF. In DNA, the CDR3 is TGTGCCAGCAGCAGGGAGATTTATCAGCCCCAGCATTTT.

The chain recombines TRBV7-2 with TRBJ2-1, with D perhaps TRBD1 (7 bases). V dropped 0 bases and J dropped 5 bases, with 11 bases sitting between them. CDR3 length equals 15 residues. Per the germline V gene, CDR1 is SGHTA and CDR2 is FQGNSA. DNA of the CDR3: TGTGCCAGCAGCTTAGCGGAGGGGGCGAACAATGAGCAGTTCTTC. Its translation: CASSLAEGANNEQFF.

Here the CDR3 reads CASSYATDRAVGYTF. The CDR3 DNA sequence: TGTGCCAGCAGTTACGCAACGGACAGAGCTGTCGGCTACACCTTC. The gene calls are TRBV6-5 and TRBJ1-2, with D possibly being TRBD1 (6 bases). V shed 2 bases and J shed 8 bases, with 18 bases lying between them. The CDR3 has 15 amino acids. The germline V gene encodes CDR1 MNHEY and CDR2 SVGAGI.

The rearrangement joins TRBV29-1 to TRBJ2-3, with 10 bases aligning to TRBD2. This CDR3 has 16 amino acids. Germline V gives CDR1 SQVTM, CDR2 ANQGSEA. The ends lost 3 bases at V and 2 bases at J; junction bases unmatched: 8. CDR3 nucleotide sequence: TGCAGCGTTGATCTAGCGGGGGATTGGGACACAGATACGCAGTATTTT. This sequence encodes CSVDLAGDWDTDTQYF.

The gene calls are TRBV11-2 and TRBJ1-3; 9 bases agree with TRBD1. V was clipped by 1 base and J by 7 bases; unmatched bases: 5. CDR3 length: 15 amino acids. The germline gives CDR1 SGHAT, CDR2 FQNNGV. The CDR3 loop reads CASSLVRDRDNTIYF. The CDR3 nucleotides read TGTGCCAGCAGCTTAGTCCGGGACAGGGACAACACCATATATTTT.

This clone was picked up one time. V and J are TRBV7-9 and TRBJ2-7; 12 bases fit TRBD2. Trimming took 1 base from V and 3 from J; bases not matched to a gene: 7. Germline CDR1 and CDR2: SEHNR and FQNEAQ (reference sequence). The CDR3 has 17 amino acids. Written as DNA, the CDR3 is TGTGCCAGCAGCTTAGGGACTAGCGGGGCACCCTTCTACGAGCAGTACTTC. It encodes CASSLGTSGAPFYEQYF. Full variable domain (remainder filled in from reference TRBV7-9 and TRBJ2-7): DTGVSQNPRHKITKRGQNVTFRCDPISEHNRLYWYRQTLGQGPEFLTYFQNEAQLEKSRLLSDRFSAERPKGSFSTLEIQRTEQGDSAMYLCASSLGTSGAPFYEQYFGPGTRLTVT.

The chain joins TRBV7-2 to TRBJ1-5; D gene ambiguous. Germline V gives CDR1 SGHTA, CDR2 FQGNSA. The CDR3 sequence is 14 residues long. The V end was cut by 2 bases, the J end by 3 bases, with 8 bases between. The CDR3 spells CASSLMSNNQPQHF. In DNA form, the CDR3 reads TGTGCCAGCAGCTTAATGTCCAACAATCAGCCCCAGCATTTT.

This CDR3 is CASSAVETQYF. For the CDR3, the DNA is TGTGCCAGCAGCGCGGTCGAGACCCAGTACTTC. This chain connects TRBV7-9 to TRBJ2-5; unclear D gene. CDR3 length: 11 amino acids. The V end lost 5 bases, the J end lost 5 bases, and 6 bases lay between the germline ends. The germline V gene encodes CDR1 SEHNR and CDR2 FQNEAQ (reference sequence).

This clone appeared once. The chain employs TRBV11-2 and TRBJ2-7, with a tentative D call TRBD2 (5 bases). Germline loops: CDR1 SGHAT, CDR2 FQNNGV. The CDR3 runs to 15 residues. The V gene lost 3 bases and the J gene lost 2 bases, with 14 bases spanning the gap. This CDR3 reads CASSFDVAGTYEQYF. The DNA for the CDR3 is TGTGCCAGCAGCTTCGATGTGGCGGGTACCTACGAGCAGTACTTC.

This rearrangement joins TRBV19 to TRBJ1-5; 7 bases match TRBD1. Looked up from germline, CDR1 is LNHDA and CDR2 is SQIVND (reference sequence). V was clipped by 9 bases and J by 2 bases; unmatched bases: 4. The CDR3 loop spans 13 amino acids. The CDR3: CASGTGGNQPQHF. The CDR3 DNA sequence: TGTGCCAGCGGTACAGGGGGCAATCAGCCCCAGCATTTT.

The CDR3 protein is CASSVDNPSTDTQYF. As DNA, the CDR3 is TGCGCCAGCAGCGTTGACAACCCTAGCACAGATACGCAGTATTTT. The chain links TRBV5-1 to TRBJ2-3, with unresolved D. The germline V and J ends were trimmed by 4 bases and 0 bases, with 12 bases remaining between them. The CDR3 spans 15 residues. From germline, CDR1 is SGHRS and CDR2 YFSETQ.

This sequence joins TRBV19 and TRBJ2-2, with 9 bases matching TRBD2. The germline V gene encodes CDR1 LNHDA and CDR2 SQIVND (reference sequence). The CDR3 extends over 16 amino acids. The junction had 6 bases not matched to a gene; V was cut back by 5 bases and J by 2 bases. The CDR3 loop reads CASSGHSGGNTGELFF. CDR3 nucleotide sequence: TGTGCCAGTAGTGGTCATAGCGGGGGAAACACCGGGGAGCTGTTTTTT.

The gene calls are TRBV2 and TRBJ2-2; D call uncertain. The CDR3 runs to 15 residues. CDR1 is SNHLY, CDR2 FYNNEI, per germline. Trimming removed 4 bases at V and 7 bases at J, with 16 bases between. CDR3 DNA: TGTGCCAGCAGTGCTTCGGAGCGAAGAAACGGGGAGCTGTTTTTT. It encodes CASSASERRNGELFF.

Note on this clone: Other DNA sequences within the sample encode an identical CDR3. The chain uses TRBV19 and TRBJ2-3, with TRBD2 matching 8 bases. V shed 3 bases and J 4 bases; nucleotides not matched to a gene: 3. The CDR3 extends over 14 amino acids. Germline lookup yields CDR1 LNHDA and CDR2 SQIVND (reference sequence). CDR3 DNA: TGTGCCAGTAGTATCGGACTAGCTCCAGATACGCAGTATTTT. Translating gives CASSIGLAPDTQYF.